The 22 T cell receptor beta chains reported below all come from one sample, sequenced in a study of cytomegalovirus exposure and HLA in healthy donors. With 60 Vbeta and 13 Jbeta primers, the PCR was carried out. Produced via immunoSEQ multiplex PCR; TCRdb's table is partial and in-frame only. This table holds about 140,000 clones, roughly three quarters found once. The sequencing input was PBMCs. The receptor set was obtained from a woman between 50 and 59 years old in good health and CMV-seronegative.

The rearrangement links TRBV6-5 to TRBJ2-1, with 8 bases fitting TRBD2. Germline V lookup: CDR1 MNHEY, CDR2 SVGAGI. This CDR3 spans 15 amino acids. Germline trimming cut 2 bases from V and 5 bases from J; bases unmatched to any gene: 5. CDR3 DNA: TGTGCCAGCAGTTACGGGGCGGGGGGCAACAATGAGCAGTTCTTC. Translation gives CASSYGAGGNNEQFF.

The chain joins TRBV30 to TRBJ2-3, with TRBD1 identical over 10 bases. The V gene end was trimmed by 5 bases and the J gene end by 2 bases; junction bases not matched to a gene: 4. The CDR3 is made up of 14 amino acids. CDR1 GTSNPN and CDR2 SVGIG come from the germline V gene (reference sequence). This CDR3 reads CAWGTGDFTDTQYF. The CDR3 region has the DNA TGTGCCTGGGGGACAGGGGATTTCACAGATACGCAGTATTTT.

J is TRBJ2-5 and V is TRBV11-2; the match to TRBD2 covers 9 bases. Trimming at V came to 4 bases and at J to 4 bases, leaving 10 bases not matched to a gene. The CDR3 is 16 residues long. The germline CDR1 and CDR2 sequences are SGHAT and FQNNGV. The DNA for the CDR3 is TGTGCCAGCAGCTATGGGCCGGGACTAGCTTCAGAGACCCAGTACTTC. Translating it yields CASSYGPGLASETQYF.

The V gene is TRBV29-1, the J gene TRBJ2-5; 7 nucleotides agree with TRBD1. CDR3 length: 16 amino acids. The germline gives CDR1 SQVTM, CDR2 ANQGSEA. J lost 0 bases, V lost 1 base, and 8 bases had no gene match. CDR3 sequence reads: CSVEGSRDRDQETQYF. CDR3 in DNA: TGCAGCGTTGAAGGTAGTAGGGACAGAGACCAAGAGACCCAGTACTTC.

Concerning this clone itself: Other nucleotide sequences from this sample produce the same CDR3. The gene calls are TRBV7-9 and TRBJ1-6; D is perhaps TRBD1 (5 bases). The CDR3 is 14 amino acids. The germline CDR1 and CDR2 sequences are SEHNR and FQNEAQ (reference sequence). V was clipped by 1 base and J by 6 bases, with 7 bases between them. CDR3: CASSLGGLNSPLHF. For the CDR3, the DNA is TGTGCCAGCAGCTTAGGGGGACTTAATTCACCCCTCCACTTT.

This clone has just a few counts. The rearrangement links TRBV19 to TRBJ1-1; D is perhaps TRBD1 (5 bases). CDR1 and CDR2 from the germline V gene are LNHDA and SQIVND (reference sequence). Trimming took 6 bases from V and 6 from J, leaving 17 bases between them. The CDR3 has 14 amino acids. The DNA for the CDR3 is TGTGCCAGTAGCGTTCCGGGACTAAAGGCTGAAGCTTTCTTT. Translating gives CASSVPGLKAEAFF.

The V and J genes are TRBV5-6 and TRBJ1-3; D remains ambiguous. The CDR3 has 14 amino acids. The germline V and J ends were trimmed by 1 base and 2 bases, with 7 bases remaining between them. The V gene's germline CDR1 is SGHDT and CDR2 YYEEEE. CDR3 loop: CASSLFFTGNTIYF. In nucleotides, the CDR3 is TGTGCCAGCAGCTTGTTCTTTACTGGAAACACCATATATTTT.

The genes are TRBV27 and TRBJ1-4, with TRBD1 matching 7 bases. V lost 6 bases, J lost 7 bases, and 14 bases stayed unmatched. The CDR3 is 16 residues long. CDR1 is MNHEY, CDR2 SMNVEV, per germline (reference sequence). CDR3 protein: CASRRQGGAWGEKLFF. The CDR3 DNA reads TGTGCCAGCAGACGTCAAGGGGGCGCGTGGGGTGAAAAACTGTTTTTT.

The chain joins TRBV4-2 to TRBJ2-5; 8 bases map to TRBD2. V gave up 1 base and J gave up 6 bases; unmatched junction bases: 4. Germline CDR1 LGHNA, CDR2 YNFKEQ. This CDR3 has 14 residues. The CDR3 DNA follows: TGTGCCAGCAGCCAAGTCCCGGGGGGGCAGACCCAGTACTTC. It yields the protein CASSQVPGGQTQYF.

This clone appeared once. The chain couples TRBV6-1 to TRBJ2-2, with 8 bases identical to TRBD1. This CDR3 comprises 13 residues. V was clipped by 3 bases and J by 9 bases; unmatched bases: 3. CDR1 MNHNS and CDR2 SASEGT come from the germline V gene. CDR3 protein: CASSETGDRELFF. The CDR3 DNA reads as TGTGCCAGCAGTGAGACAGGGGACCGGGAGCTGTTTTTT.

The CDR3 region has the DNA TGTGCCAGCAGCCAGACGACGGGACAGGGCCTGGGGGAGCAGTACTTC. Protein sequence: CASSQTTGQGLGEQYF. The chain employs TRBV6-6 and TRBJ2-7, with TRBD1 matching over 9 bases. CDR1 is MNHNY, CDR2 SVGAGI, per germline (reference sequence). The trim removed 6 bases at V and 7 bases at J, leaving 16 bases unmatched. The CDR3 runs 16 residues.

The V call is TRBV10-3, the J call TRBJ2-5; 7 bases are shared with TRBD1. The CDR3 sequence is 16 residues long. CDR1 and CDR2 (germline): ENHRY, SYGVKD. V shed 3 bases, J shed 5 bases, and the junction held 12 bases outside the gene matches. CDR3 DNA sequence: TGTGCCATCAGTGAATGGGGACAGACTACACGGGAGACCCAGTACTTC. This sequence encodes CAISEWGQTTRETQYF.

This clone has only a few counts. The rearrangement joins TRBV11-2 to TRBJ1-2; D not certain. The CDR3 length is 12 residues. V shed 4 bases and J shed 7 bases, with 10 bases lying between them. Germline V gene lookup returns CDR1 SGHAT and CDR2 FQNNGV. CDR3 bases: TGTGCCAGCAGCTCCAGGTTCGCTGGCTACACCTTC. It codes for CASSSRFAGYTF.

This chain links TRBV7-6 with TRBJ2-7, with D tentatively TRBD2 (7 bases). The V and J ends lost 0 bases and 3 bases respectively, with 12 bases between them. CDR1 SGHVS and CDR2 FNYEAQ come from the germline V gene. This CDR3 is 15 amino acids long. As DNA, the CDR3 is TGTGCCAGCAGCTTAGCTGCGGGGGCCCTCTACGAGCAGTACTTC. This codes for CASSLAAGALYEQYF.

V is TRBV7-6 and J is TRBJ2-2; 7 bases are a match to TRBD1. CDR3 length: 16 residues. Germline loops: CDR1 SGHVS, CDR2 FNYEAQ. The trim removed 1 base at V and 0 bases at J, leaving 2 bases unmatched. In DNA form, the CDR3 reads TGTGCCAGCAGCTTAGACAGGGGCCCGAACACCGGGGAGCTGTTTTTT. Translated: CASSLDRGPNTGELFF.

This clone occurred a few times. This rearrangement joins TRBV5-6 to TRBJ1-4; perhaps TRBD1 as D (6 bases). Germline V lookup: CDR1 SGHDT, CDR2 YYEEEE. V lost 4 bases, J lost 13 bases, and 23 bases lay in between. The CDR3 is 15 residues long. The CDR3 DNA reads TGTGCCAGCAGCCACGAGACAGGCAGTCTGAAAAGACTGTTTTTT. Protein product: CASSHETGSLKRLFF.

This clone was seen once. The CDR3 DNA follows: TGTGCCAGCAGCGCCGGTGTTACTACTGGAAACACCATATATTTT. This gives the protein CASSAGVTTGNTIYF. The rearrangement uses TRBV5-4 and TRBJ1-3; D not resolved. Trimming removed 4 bases at V and 2 bases at J, with 13 bases between. The CDR3 is made up of 15 amino acids. The V gene's germline CDR1 is SGHNT and CDR2 YYREEE (reference sequence).

The chain is built from TRBV6-1 and TRBJ1-3; D gene uncertain. The germline V gene encodes CDR1 MNHNS and CDR2 SASEGT. With 0 bases removed from V and 0 bases from J, the gap between germline ends came to 9 bases. This CDR3 is built from 16 residues. The CDR3 region is CASSEALTSSGNTIYF. The DNA for the CDR3 is TGTGCCAGCAGTGAAGCCCTGACAAGCTCTGGAAACACCATATATTTT.

This clone turned up a few times. This chain uses TRBV4-3 with TRBJ2-7, with TRBD2 as a possible D gene (7 bases). Trimming removed 1 base from V and 7 bases from J, with 20 bases in between. The CDR3 has 16 amino acids. CDR1 and CDR2 from the germline V gene are LGHNA and YSLEER. CDR3 residues: CASSQVWGGAVWEQYF. DNA of the CDR3: TGCGCCAGCAGCCAAGTCTGGGGGGGGGCTGTGTGGGAGCAGTACTTC.

The chain combines TRBV4-2 with TRBJ1-1; the match to TRBD1 covers 7 bases. CDR3 length: 15 residues. CDR1 is LGHNA, CDR2 YNFKEQ, per germline. J lost 2 bases, V lost 4 bases, and 7 bases had no gene match. CDR3 DNA sequence: TGTGCCAGCAGCCGAGGGACAGTCCGCAACACTGAAGCTTTCTTT. Amino acids: CASSRGTVRNTEAFF.

This sequence joins TRBV6-5 and TRBJ2-3, with TRBD2 as a possible D gene (6 bases). Germline-derived CDR1 and CDR2 are MNHEY and SVGAGI. This CDR3 region has 13 residues. With 2 bases removed from V and 4 bases from J, the gap between germline ends came to 7 bases. The CDR3 spells CASSYREADTQYF. The CDR3 nucleotides read TGTGCCAGCAGTTACAGGGAGGCAGATACGCAGTATTTT.

This sequence joins TRBV29-1 and TRBJ1-2; D possibly corresponds to TRBD1 (5 bases). The CDR3 is 14 residues long. Trimming took 6 bases from V and 1 from J, leaving 15 bases between them. In germline, CDR1 is SQVTM, CDR2 ANQGSEA. CDR3 loop: CSVQGGIYNYGYTF. CDR3 coding DNA: TGCAGCGTGCAGGGTGGCATATATAACTATGGCTACACCTTC. Using reference TRBV29-1 and TRBJ1-2 for the parts outside the CDR3, the full variable domain is SAVISQKPSRDICQRGTSLTIQCQVDSQVTMMFWYRQQPGQSLTLIATANQGSEATYESGFVIDKFPISRPNLTFSTLTVSNMSPEDSSIYLCSVQGGIYNYGYTFGSGTRLTVV.